The entry that follows covers one T cell receptor beta chain sequence. Antigen specificity is unknown. Germline assignment: CDR1 KGHSH and CDR2 LQKENI. This CDR3 region has 14 residues. Trimming took 3 bases from V and 5 from J, leaving 13 bases between them. These data belong to a study of T cell responses to AZD1222 COVID-19 vaccine. As for the study in general: Second doses at about 4 or about 12 weeks were pooled.

General study findings and limits: The study sampled repertoires only after the peak T cell response. Spike-spanning, vaccine-associated CD4 TCRs were dominant at 160-218 and 743-854. Rises in breadth and depth of Spike-specific TCRs came after two AZD1222 doses.

The data were produced by immunoSEQ multiplex PCR, yet TCRdb's version contains in-frame clones alone and is incomplete. The table shows 140,000 to 150,000 clones, with approximately 89% occurring only once. V usage is TRBV18 and J usage is TRBJ2-5; possible D gene TRBD2, 7 bases. Sequences were derived from peripheral blood, sampled on day 0 of AZD1222 vaccination. The TCR comes from an adult in good health. The CDR3 DNA sequence: TGTGCCAGCTCACCGAGTCGGGGGGCCGAGACCCAGTACTTC. Its protein is CASSPSRGAETQYF.